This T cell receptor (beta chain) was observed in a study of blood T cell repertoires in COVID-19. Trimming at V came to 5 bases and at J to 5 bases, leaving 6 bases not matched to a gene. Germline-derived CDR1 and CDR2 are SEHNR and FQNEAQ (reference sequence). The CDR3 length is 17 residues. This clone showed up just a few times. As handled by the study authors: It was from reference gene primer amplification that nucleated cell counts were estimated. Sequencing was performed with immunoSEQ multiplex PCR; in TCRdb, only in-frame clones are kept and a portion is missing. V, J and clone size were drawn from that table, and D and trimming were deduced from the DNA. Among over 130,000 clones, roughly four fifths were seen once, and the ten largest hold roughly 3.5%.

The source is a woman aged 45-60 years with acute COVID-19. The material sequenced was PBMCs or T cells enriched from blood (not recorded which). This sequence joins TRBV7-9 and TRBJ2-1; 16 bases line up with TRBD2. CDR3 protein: CASSRGLAGGFDNEQFF. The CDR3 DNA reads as TGTGCCAGCAGCCGGGGACTAGCGGGAGGGTTTGACAATGAGCAGTTCTTC.